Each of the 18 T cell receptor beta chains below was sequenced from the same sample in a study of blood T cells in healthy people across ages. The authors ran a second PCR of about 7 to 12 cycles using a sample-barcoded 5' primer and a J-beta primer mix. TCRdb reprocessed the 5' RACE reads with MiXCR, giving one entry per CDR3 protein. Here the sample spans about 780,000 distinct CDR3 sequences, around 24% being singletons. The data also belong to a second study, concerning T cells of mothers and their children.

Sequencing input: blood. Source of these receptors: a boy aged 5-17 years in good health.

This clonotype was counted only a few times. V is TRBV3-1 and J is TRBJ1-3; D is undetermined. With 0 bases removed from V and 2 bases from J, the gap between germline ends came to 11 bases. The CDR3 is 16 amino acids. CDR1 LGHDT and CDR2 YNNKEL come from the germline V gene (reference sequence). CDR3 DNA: TGTGCCAGCAGCCAAGATCTACCCGGAACTGGAAACACCATATATTTT. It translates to CASSQDLPGTGNTIYF.

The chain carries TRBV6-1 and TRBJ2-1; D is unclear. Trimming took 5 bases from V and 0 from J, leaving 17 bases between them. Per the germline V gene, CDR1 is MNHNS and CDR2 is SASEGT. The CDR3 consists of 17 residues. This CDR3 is CASSPVILPSSYNEQFF. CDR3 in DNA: TGTGCCAGCAGTCCCGTTATCCTACCCAGCTCCTACAATGAGCAGTTCTTC.

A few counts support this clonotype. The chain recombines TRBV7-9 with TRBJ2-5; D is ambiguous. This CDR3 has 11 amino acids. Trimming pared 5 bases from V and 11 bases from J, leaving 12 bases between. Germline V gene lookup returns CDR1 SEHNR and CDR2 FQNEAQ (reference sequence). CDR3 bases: TGTGCCAGCAGCCAATCTTTGGGGCAGTACTTC. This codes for CASSQSLGQYF.

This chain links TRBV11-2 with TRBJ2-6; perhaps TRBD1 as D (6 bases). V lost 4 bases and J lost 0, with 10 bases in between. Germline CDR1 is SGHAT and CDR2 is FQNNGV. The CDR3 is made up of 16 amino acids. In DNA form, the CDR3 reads TGTGCCAGCAGCTCATCAGGGGCCTCTGGGGCCAACGTCCTGACTTTC. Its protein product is CASSSSGASGANVLTF.

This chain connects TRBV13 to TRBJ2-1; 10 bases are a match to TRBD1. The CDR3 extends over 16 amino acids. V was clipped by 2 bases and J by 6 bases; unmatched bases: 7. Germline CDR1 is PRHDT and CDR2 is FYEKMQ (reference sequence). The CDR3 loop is CASSLSRQGAVNEQFF. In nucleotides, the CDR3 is TGTGCCAGCAGCTTAAGCAGACAGGGGGCGGTCAATGAGCAGTTCTTC.

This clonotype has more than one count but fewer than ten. Here the CDR3 DNA reads TGTGCCAGCAGTTACTCGACTGGGTACGAGCAGTACTTC. Amino acid sequence: CASSYSTGYEQYF. This rearrangement joins TRBV6-5 to TRBJ2-7; D not resolved. The CDR3 is 13 amino acids. The germline V gene has CDR1 MNHEY and CDR2 SVGAGI. V was cut by 0 bases and J by 4 bases, with 7 bases left in between.

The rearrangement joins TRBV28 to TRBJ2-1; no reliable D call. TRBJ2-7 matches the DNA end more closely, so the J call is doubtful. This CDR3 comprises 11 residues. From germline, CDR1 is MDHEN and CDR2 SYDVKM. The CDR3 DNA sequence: TGTGCCAGCAGGGGAATGTACGAGCAGTACGTC. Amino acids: CASRGMYEQYV.

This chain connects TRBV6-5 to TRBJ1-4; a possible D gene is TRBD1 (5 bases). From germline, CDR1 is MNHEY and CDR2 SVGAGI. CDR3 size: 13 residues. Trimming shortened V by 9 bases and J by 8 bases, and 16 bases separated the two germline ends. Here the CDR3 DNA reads TGTGCCAGACCAGGGTCTTTAAAGGAAAAACTGTTTTTT. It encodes CARPGSLKEKLFF.

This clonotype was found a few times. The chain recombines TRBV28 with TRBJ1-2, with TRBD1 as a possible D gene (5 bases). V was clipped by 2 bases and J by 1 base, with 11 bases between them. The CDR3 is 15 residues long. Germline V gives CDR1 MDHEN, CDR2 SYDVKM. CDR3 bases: TGTGCCAGCAGTTTAGGTGACAGATATAACTATGGCTACACCTTC. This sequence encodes CASSLGDRYNYGYTF.

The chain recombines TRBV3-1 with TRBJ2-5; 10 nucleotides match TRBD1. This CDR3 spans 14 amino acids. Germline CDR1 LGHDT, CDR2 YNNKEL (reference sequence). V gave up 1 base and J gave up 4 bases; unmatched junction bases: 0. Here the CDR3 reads CASSQGTGGETQYF. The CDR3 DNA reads TGTGCCAGCAGCCAAGGGACAGGGGGAGAGACCCAGTACTTC.

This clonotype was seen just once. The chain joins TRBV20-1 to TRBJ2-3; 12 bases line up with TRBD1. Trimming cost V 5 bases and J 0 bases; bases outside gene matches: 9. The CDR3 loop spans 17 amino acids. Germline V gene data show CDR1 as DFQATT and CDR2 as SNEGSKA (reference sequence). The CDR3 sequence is CSASGQGAPTSTDTQYF. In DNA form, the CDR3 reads TGCAGTGCTTCGGGACAGGGGGCACCGACTAGCACAGATACGCAGTATTTT.

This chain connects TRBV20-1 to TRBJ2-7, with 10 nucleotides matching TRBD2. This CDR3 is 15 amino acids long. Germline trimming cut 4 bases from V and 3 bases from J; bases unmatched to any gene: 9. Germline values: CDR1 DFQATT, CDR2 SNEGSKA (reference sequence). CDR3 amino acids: CSATGGRLAGYEQYF. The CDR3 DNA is TGCAGTGCTACTGGGGGGAGACTAGCGGGCTACGAGCAGTACTTC.

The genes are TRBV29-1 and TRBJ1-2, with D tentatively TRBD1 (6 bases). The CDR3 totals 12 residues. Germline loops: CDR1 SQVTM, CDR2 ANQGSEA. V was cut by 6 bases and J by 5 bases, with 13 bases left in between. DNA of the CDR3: TGCAGCGTCCCGGGGGGGGCGTATGGCTACACCTTC. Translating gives CSVPGGAYGYTF.

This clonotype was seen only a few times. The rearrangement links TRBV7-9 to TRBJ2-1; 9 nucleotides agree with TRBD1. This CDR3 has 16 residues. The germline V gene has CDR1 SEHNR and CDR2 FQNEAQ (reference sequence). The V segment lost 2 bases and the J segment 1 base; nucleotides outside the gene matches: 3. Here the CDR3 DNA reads TGTGCCAGCAGCTTACCCGACAGGGGGTCCTACAATGAGCAGTTCTTC. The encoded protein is CASSLPDRGSYNEQFF.

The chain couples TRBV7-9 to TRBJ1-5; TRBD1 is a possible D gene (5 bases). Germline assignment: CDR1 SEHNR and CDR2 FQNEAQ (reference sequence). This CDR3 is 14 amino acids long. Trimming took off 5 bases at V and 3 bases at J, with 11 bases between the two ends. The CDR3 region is CASSRGGFNQPQHF. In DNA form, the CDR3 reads TGTGCCAGCAGCCGGGGGGGGTTCAATCAGCCCCAGCATTTT. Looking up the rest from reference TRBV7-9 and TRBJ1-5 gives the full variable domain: DTGVSQNPRHKITKRGQNVTFRCDPISEHNRLYWYRQTLGQGPEFLTYFQNEAQLEKSRLLSDRFSAERPKGSFSTLEIQRTEQGDSAMYLCASSRGGFNQPQHFGDGTRLSIL.

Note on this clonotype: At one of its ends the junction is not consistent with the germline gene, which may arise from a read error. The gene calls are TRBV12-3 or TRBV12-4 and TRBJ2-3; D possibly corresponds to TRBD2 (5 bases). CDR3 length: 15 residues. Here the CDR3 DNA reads TGTGCCAGCAGTTGGGTGGGAGATAGCACAGATGCGCAGTATTTT. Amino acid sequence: CASSWVGDSTDAQYF.

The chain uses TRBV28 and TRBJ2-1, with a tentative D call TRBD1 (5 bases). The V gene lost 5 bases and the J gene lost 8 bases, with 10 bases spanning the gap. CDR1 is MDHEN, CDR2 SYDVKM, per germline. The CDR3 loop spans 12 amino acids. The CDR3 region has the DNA TGTGCCAGCAGTACTGACAGCTATGAGCAGTTCTTC. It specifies CASSTDSYEQFF.

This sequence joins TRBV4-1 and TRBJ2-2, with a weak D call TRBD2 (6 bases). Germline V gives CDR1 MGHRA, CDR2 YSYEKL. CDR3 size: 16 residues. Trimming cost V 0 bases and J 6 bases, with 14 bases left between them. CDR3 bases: TGCGCCAGCAGCCAAGATGCAAGCGCGGGGTCCGGGGAGCTGTTTTTT. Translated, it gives CASSQDASAGSGELFF.